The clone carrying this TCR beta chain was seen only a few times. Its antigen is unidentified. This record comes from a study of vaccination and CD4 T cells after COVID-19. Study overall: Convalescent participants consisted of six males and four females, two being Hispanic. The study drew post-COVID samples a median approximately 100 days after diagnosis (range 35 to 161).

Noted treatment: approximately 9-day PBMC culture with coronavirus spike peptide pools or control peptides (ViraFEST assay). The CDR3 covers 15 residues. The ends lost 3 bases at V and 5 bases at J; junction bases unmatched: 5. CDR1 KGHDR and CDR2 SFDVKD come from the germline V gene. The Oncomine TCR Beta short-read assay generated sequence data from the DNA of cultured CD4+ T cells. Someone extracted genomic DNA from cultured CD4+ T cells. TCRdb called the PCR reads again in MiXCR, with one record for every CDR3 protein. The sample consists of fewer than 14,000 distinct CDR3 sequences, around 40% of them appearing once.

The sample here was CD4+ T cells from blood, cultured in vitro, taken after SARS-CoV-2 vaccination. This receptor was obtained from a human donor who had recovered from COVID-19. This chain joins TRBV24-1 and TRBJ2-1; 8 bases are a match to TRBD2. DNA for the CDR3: TGTGCCACCAGTGATATAGCGGGGCTTAACAATGAGCAGTTCTTC. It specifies CATSDIAGLNNEQFF.